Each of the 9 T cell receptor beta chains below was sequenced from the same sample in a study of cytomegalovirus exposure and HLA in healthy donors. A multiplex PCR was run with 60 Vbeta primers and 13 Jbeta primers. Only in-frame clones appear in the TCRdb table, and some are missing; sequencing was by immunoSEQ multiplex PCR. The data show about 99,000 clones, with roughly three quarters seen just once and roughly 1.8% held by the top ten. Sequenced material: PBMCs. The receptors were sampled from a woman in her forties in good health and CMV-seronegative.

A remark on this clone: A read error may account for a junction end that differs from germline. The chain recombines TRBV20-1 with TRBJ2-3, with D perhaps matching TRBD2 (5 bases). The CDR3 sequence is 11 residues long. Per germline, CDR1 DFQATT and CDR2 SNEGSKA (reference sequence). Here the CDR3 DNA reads TGCAGTGCTAGAGGGACTCCTGAACGGATATTT. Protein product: CSARGTPERIF.

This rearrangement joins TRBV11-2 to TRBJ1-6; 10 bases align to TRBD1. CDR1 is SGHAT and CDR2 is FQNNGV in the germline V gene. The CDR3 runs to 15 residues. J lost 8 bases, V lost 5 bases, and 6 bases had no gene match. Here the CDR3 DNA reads TGTGCCAGCAGCGGGACAGGGGCACCGCATTCACCCCTCCACTTT. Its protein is CASSGTGAPHSPLHF.

The CDR3: CASSFFSGGTRTDTQYF. The CDR3 DNA sequence: TGTGCCAGCAGTTTTTTCTCCGGCGGGACCCGCACAGATACGCAGTATTTT. This chain uses TRBV28 with TRBJ2-3; possible D gene TRBD2, 6 bases. The CDR3 is made up of 17 amino acids. V lost 3 bases to trimming and J lost 1 base, with 17 bases between them. Looked up from germline, CDR1 is MDHEN and CDR2 is SYDVKM.

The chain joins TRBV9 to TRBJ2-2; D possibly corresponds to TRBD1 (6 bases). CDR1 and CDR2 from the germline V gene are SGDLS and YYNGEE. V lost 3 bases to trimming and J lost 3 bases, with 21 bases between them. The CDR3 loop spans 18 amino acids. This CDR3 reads CASSAQDTGYYDTGELFF. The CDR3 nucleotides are TGTGCCAGCAGCGCCCAAGATACAGGGTATTATGACACCGGGGAGCTGTTTTTT.

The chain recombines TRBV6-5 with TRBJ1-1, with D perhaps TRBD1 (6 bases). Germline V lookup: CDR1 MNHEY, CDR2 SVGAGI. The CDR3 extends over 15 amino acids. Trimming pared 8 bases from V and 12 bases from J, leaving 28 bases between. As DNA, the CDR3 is TGTGCCAGCCGACACACGACGAACAGGGCCACCTCAACTTTCTTT. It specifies CASRHTTNRATSTFF.

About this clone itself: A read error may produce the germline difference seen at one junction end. The CDR3 spells CAISEQEIQYF. As DNA, the CDR3 is TGTGCCATCAGTGAGCAAGAGATCCAGTACTTC. The chain uses TRBV10-3 and TRBJ2-5; no firm D call. The CDR3 contains 11 residues. Germline assignment: CDR1 ENHRY and CDR2 SYGVKD.

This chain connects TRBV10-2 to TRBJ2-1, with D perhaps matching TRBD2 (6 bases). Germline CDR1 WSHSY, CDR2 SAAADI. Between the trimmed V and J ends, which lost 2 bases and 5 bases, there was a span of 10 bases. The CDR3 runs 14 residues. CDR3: CASSEGGTHNEQFF. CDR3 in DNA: TGCGCCAGCAGTGAGGGCGGGACCCACAATGAGCAGTTCTTC.

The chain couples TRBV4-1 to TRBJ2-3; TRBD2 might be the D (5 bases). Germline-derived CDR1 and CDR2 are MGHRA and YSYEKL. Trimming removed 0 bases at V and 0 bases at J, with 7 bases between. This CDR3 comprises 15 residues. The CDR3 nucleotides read TGCGCCAGCAGCCAAGATTGGAGGAGCACAGATACGCAGTATTTT. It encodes CASSQDWRSTDTQYF.

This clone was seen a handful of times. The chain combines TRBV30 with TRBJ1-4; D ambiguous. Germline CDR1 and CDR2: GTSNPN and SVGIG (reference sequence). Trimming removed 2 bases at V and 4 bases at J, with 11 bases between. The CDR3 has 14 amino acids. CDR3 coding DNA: TGTGCCTGGAGTCTCGGAGCGGGTAATGAAAAACTGTTTTTT. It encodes CAWSLGAGNEKLFF.